This is a list of T cell receptor beta chains from one sample in a study of T cell responses to AZD1222 COVID-19 vaccine. Sequenced by immunoSEQ multiplex PCR; TCRdb stores in-frame clones only, minus some. The sample carries fewer than 120,000 clones, 94% recorded once. The material sequenced was peripheral blood, taken 28 days after the second AZD1222 dose. The source of these receptors is an adult who received the AZD1222 COVID-19 vaccine. Each CDR3 is given with its conserved first and last residue. Fields, in order: V gene, D gene, clone size, J gene, CDR3 protein, CDR3 DNA. A D gene is named only where the DNA matches it firmly. Not every row has a clone size; where given, it reads once, few, many or a size class.

TRBV10-1	-	once	TRBJ1-1	CASSGRDLNTEAFF	TGCGCCAGCAGTGGCCGAGACCTGAACACTGAAGCTTTCTTT
TRBV28	TRBD1	-	TRBJ1-5	CASSAEQGRGNQPQHF	TGTGCCAGCAGTGCCGAACAGGGGCGAGGCAATCAGCCCCAGCATTTT
TRBV7-2	-	-	TRBJ1-4	CASSRRAGATNEKLFF	TGTGCCAGCAGCCGGCGGGCCGGGGCAACTAATGAAAAACTGTTTTTT
TRBV4-1	-	-	TRBJ1-2	CASSQVTGNNYGYTF	TGCGCCAGCAGCCAAGTTACAGGGAATAACTATGGCTACACCTTC
TRBV6-5	TRBD1	-	TRBJ1-3	CASSPDRGNTIYF	TGTGCCAGCAGCCCCGACAGGGGGAACACCATATATTTT
TRBV29-1	TRBD1	-	TRBJ1-2	CSVDPRAGGVNYGYTF	TGCAGCGTTGACCCCCGAGCAGGGGGCGTCAACTATGGCTACACCTTC
TRBV11-2	-	-	TRBJ2-3	CASSFRGSTDTQYF	TGTGCCAGCAGCTTCCGCGGGAGCACAGATACGCAGTATTTT
TRBV11-2	TRBD2	-	TRBJ2-3	CASSYQTGTSGSSTDTQYF	TGTGCCAGCAGCTACCAAACCGGGACTAGCGGGAGTAGCACAGATACGCAGTATTTT
TRBV2	-	-	TRBJ2-7	CASSEDTMLGSNFSYEQYF	TGTGCCAGCAGTGAAGACACCATGTTGGGCAGCAACTTCTCCTACGAGCAGTACTTC
TRBV19	-	-	TRBJ2-1	CASSIQRVDGEQFF	TGTGCCAGTAGTATACAAAGGGTGGATGGTGAGCAGTTCTTC
TRBV11-3	-	-	TRBJ1-1	CASSFIGLTDTEAFF	TGTGCCAGCAGCTTTATTGGACTTACCGACACTGAAGCTTTCTTT
TRBV10-2	-	-	TRBJ1-2	CASRLPIRTNYGYTF	TGCGCCAGCAGGTTACCTATTCGCACTAACTATGGCTACACCTTC
TRBV5-1	TRBD2	-	TRBJ2-7	CASSPGLADHEQYF	TGCGCCAGCAGCCCGGGACTAGCAGACCACGAGCAGTACTTC
TRBV11-3	-	-	TRBJ2-7	CASSPMEDHEQYF	TGTGCCAGCAGCCCAATGGAGGACCACGAGCAGTACTTC
TRBV3-1/TRBV3-2	-	-	TRBJ1-2	CASSQLARNGGYTF	TGTGCCAGCAGCCAATTAGCGAGAAATGGTGGCTACACCTTC
TRBV7-9	-	-	TRBJ1-6	CASRPPGHSPLHF	TGTGCCAGCAGACCACCAGGGCACTCACCCCTCCACTTT
TRBV11-2	-	-	TRBJ1-1	CASSLNTNTEAFF	TGTGCCAGCAGCTTAAACACGAACACTGAAGCTTTCTTT
TRBV10-1	-	-	TRBJ2-1	CASSSQGGEQFF	TGCGCCAGCAGTTCACAGGGAGGAGAGCAGTTCTTC
TRBV18	TRBD1	-	TRBJ1-1	CASSPTGQGPGGLNTEAFF	TGTGCCAGCTCACCGACGGGACAGGGGCCTGGGGGGTTGAACACTGAAGCTTTCTTT
TRBV19	-	-	TRBJ1-4	CASSLNRQGGEKLFF	TGTGCCAGTAGCCTCAATCGGCAGGGTGGAGAAAAACTGTTTTTT
TRBV5-1	-	-	TRBJ1-2	CASSLGITDGYTF	TGCGCCAGCAGTCTCGGGATCACCGATGGCTACACCTTC
TRBV18	TRBD1	-	TRBJ1-6	CASSHDREHSPLHF	TGTGCCAGCTCCCACGACAGGGAACACTCACCCCTCCACTTT
TRBV5-4	-	-	TRBJ1-1	CASSWVAGVNTEAFF	TGTGCCAGCAGCTGGGTAGCTGGAGTGAACACTGAAGCTTTCTTT
TRBV6-4	TRBD1	-	TRBJ1-1	CASRLSRGVAEAFF	TGTGCCAGCAGACTAAGCAGGGGGGTCGCTGAAGCTTTCTTT
TRBV2	-	-	TRBJ1-4	CASSVWDLTGNEKLFF	TGTGCCAGCAGTGTGTGGGATCTAACGGGTAATGAAAAACTGTTTTTT
TRBV7-8	TRBD2	-	TRBJ2-7	CASSLYEREWYEQYF	TGTGCCAGCAGCTTGTATGAGCGGGAGTGGTACGAGCAGTACTTC
TRBV30	TRBD1	-	TRBJ2-1	CAFLRGTKTDEQFF	TGTGCCTTCCTCAGGGGGACCAAAACGGATGAGCAGTTCTTC
TRBV5-1	TRBD1	-	TRBJ1-1	CASSLYGDRDTEAFF	TGCGCCAGCAGCCTCTACGGGGACAGGGACACTGAAGCTTTCTTT
TRBV5-1	-	-	TRBJ1-4	CASSLEPGAGEKLFF	TGCGCCAGCAGCTTGGAACCGGGGGCGGGGGAAAAACTGTTTTTT
TRBV6-6	-	-	TRBJ2-3	CASSSSADTQYF	TGTGCCAGCAGTTCTAGCGCGGATACGCAGTATTTT
TRBV7-2	TRBD2	-	TRBJ2-3	CASSWKTSGTDTQYF	TGTGCCAGCAGCTGGAAGACTAGCGGTACAGATACGCAGTATTTT
TRBV6-4	-	-	TRBJ1-5	CASSDSDPSNQPQHF	TGTGCCAGCAGTGACTCAGATCCTAGCAATCAGCCCCAGCATTTT
TRBV19	-	-	TRBJ1-5	CASSIGSIQPQHF	TGTGCCAGTAGTATTGGATCTATTCAGCCCCAGCATTTT
TRBV19	TRBD1	-	TRBJ1-3	CASSSHIGGEYGNTIYF	TGTGCCAGTAGTAGCCATATAGGGGGCGAATATGGAAACACCATATATTTT
TRBV5-5	-	-	TRBJ1-3	CASSSGYRLFGNTIYF	TGTGCCAGCAGCTCAGGATACAGGTTATTCGGGAACACCATATATTTT
TRBV5-4	TRBD1	-	TRBJ1-1	CASSLGQGAPNTEAFF	TGTGCCAGCAGCTTAGGGCAGGGGGCCCCGAACACTGAAGCTTTCTTT
TRBV3-1/TRBV3-2	-	-	TRBJ1-2	CASSPTSGDYGYTF	TGTGCCAGCAGCCCCACCAGTGGGGACTATGGCTACACCTTC
TRBV6-5	TRBD1	-	TRBJ1-1	CASNLEGALNTEAFF	TGTGCCAGCAATCTAGAGGGGGCGCTGAACACTGAAGCTTTCTTT
TRBV18	-	-	TRBJ1-5	CASSPLGDQPQHF	TGTGCCAGCTCACCGTTAGGGGATCAGCCCCAGCATTTT
TRBV5-6	-	-	TRBJ1-1	CASRPEAFF	TGTGCCAGCAGGCCTGAAGCTTTCTTT
TRBV13	-	-	TRBJ1-5	CASSFGAGYNQPQHF	TGTGCCAGCAGCTTTGGGGCAGGGTACAATCAGCCCCAGCATTTT
TRBV18	TRBD1	-	TRBJ1-4	CASSQGAPNEKLFF	TGTGCCAGCTCACAGGGGGCCCCTAATGAAAAACTGTTTTTT
TRBV6-1	TRBD1	once	TRBJ1-6	CASSEWMGQQNSPLHF	TGTGCCAGCAGTGAATGGATGGGACAGCAGAATTCACCCCTCCACTTT
TRBV30	-	-	TRBJ2-5	CAWSLGEETQYF	TGTGCCTGGAGCCTAGGAGAGGAGACCCAGTACTTC
TRBV5-1	TRBD1	-	TRBJ1-6	CASSSRTGGWGSPLHF	TGCGCCAGCAGCTCCCGGACAGGGGGTTGGGGATCACCCCTCCACTTT